Below, one T cell receptor beta chain is given with its context. What it recognizes is unknown. The record originates from a study of tumor and adjacent non-tumor tissue in lung cancer. Study overall: Aged about 30 to 85 years, patients included more than nine men and roughly 5 women with stage I to III disease.

No cell sorting was done before RNA was extracted from the tissue. The normal lung tissue was taken more than 3 cm from the tumor edge. Donors were chemotherapy-naive, newly diagnosed lung cancer surgical patients in China, August–late 2014. Regarding the study as a whole: Top 100 clones took a larger repertoire share in normal lung.

A modified ARM-PCR protocol with three rounds of nested PCR amplified TCRbeta. TCRdb reanalysed the multiplex PCR reads using MiXCR and keeps one entry per CDR3 protein. The sample has about 86,000 distinct CDR3 sequences, around 76% seen once. This clonotype originated in a woman in her 50s with non-small cell lung cancer. Sequenced: distant non-tumor lung tissue.

DNA for the CDR3: TGTGCCAGCAGCTCAGACGGGTACAATTTGCAGTTCTTC. Translated: CASSSDGYNLQFF. The V gene is TRBV6-2 or TRBV6-3, the J gene TRBJ2-1; no definite D call. The CDR3 covers 13 residues. The germline V gene encodes CDR1 MNHEY and CDR2 SVGEGT. V shed 6 bases and J shed 12 bases, with 18 bases lying between them.